This entry concerns a single T cell receptor (beta chain). Its antigen is not known. The sample belongs to a study of T cell repertoires in cytomegalovirus infection. Study background: Selected CMV epitopes included recently identified HLA-C-restricted ones as well as well-studied HLA-B-restricted ones.

MiXCR was run by TCRdb on the reads, yielding one entry per CDR3 protein. The data show roughly 920,000 distinct CDR3 sequences, approximately 31% seen once. The germline gives CDR1 MNHEY, CDR2 SMNVEV (reference sequence). Trimming took off 3 bases at V and 2 bases at J, with 9 bases between the two ends. This CDR3 has 14 amino acids. Study-wide results and caveats: HLA-C-restricted CMV-specific TCR beta clonotypes were dominant in the ex vivo response.

The sequence derives from a human donor in good health (CMV status not recorded). Some clones in this sample may be carry-over from other donors' samples. The chain uses TRBV27 and TRBJ2-3; D not resolved. The source was cultured CD8+ T cells from PBMCs, collected from culture after CMV antigen stimulation. The CDR3 DNA reads TGTGCCAGCAGTTTGGTGGAAAACACAGATACGCAGTATTTT. This encodes CASSLVENTDTQYF.